This is a list of T cell receptor beta chains from one sample in a study of blood T cell repertoires in COVID-19. Sequenced by immunoSEQ multiplex PCR; TCRdb stores in-frame clones only, minus some. Of 250,000 to 300,000 clones listed, roughly 79% are singletons. Material: peripheral blood. These TCRs come from a woman aged 55 to 70 with active or convalescent COVID-19. The CDR3 runs from the conserved cysteine through the conserved F or W. The order of the fields is D gene, clone size, J gene, V gene, CDR3 DNA, CDR3 protein. The D gene is left open where the match is weak. Some rows mark clone size as missing; the rest say once, few, many or name a class of expanded clone.

TRBD1,-,TRBJ2-1,TRBV5-4,TGTGCCAGCAGCCCCCGGGACAGGACTACCTACAATGAGCAGTTCTTC,CASSPRDRTTYNEQFF
TRBD1,-,TRBJ1-1,TRBV6-5,TGTGCCAGCAGACCCCGGGACAGGGGGTCCCATGAAGCTTTCTTT,CASRPRDRGSHEAFF
-,-,TRBJ2-5,TRBV20-1,TGCAGTGCTTTATCCCAAGAGACCCAGTACTTC,CSALSQETQYF
-,-,TRBJ2-5,TRBV29-1,TGCAGCGTTGATGCCACCTCCGGGGTTCAAGAGACCCAGTACTTC,CSVDATSGVQETQYF
-,once,TRBJ1-3,TRBV10-3,TGTGCCATCAGTGACAGGGCTGGAAACACCATATATTTT,CAISDRAGNTIYF
TRBD1,-,TRBJ2-7,TRBV19,TGTGCCAGTAGTGATTACAGGGGTCCTAAGTACTTC,CASSDYRGPKYF
TRBD2,-,TRBJ2-7,TRBV6-5,TGTGCCAGCGTTGGGCCTGCGGGGGGCTCCTACGAGCAGTACTTC,CASVGPAGGSYEQYF
-,-,TRBJ2-5,TRBV5-4,TGTGCCAGCAGCTTGGACGTGGGCCGAGAGACCCAGTACTTC,CASSLDVGRETQYF
TRBD1,few,TRBJ1-2,TRBV27,TGTGCCAGCAGTTTATGGGGTACGACAGGGGATAACTATGGCTACACCTTC,CASSLWGTTGDNYGYTF
-,-,TRBJ2-7,TRBV14,TGTGCCAGCAGCGCCCAGGGGACCCGGAATTACGAGCAGTACTTC,CASSAQGTRNYEQYF
-,-,TRBJ2-7,TRBV18,TGTGCCAGCTCACCAGGGGAGAGCGAGCAGTACTTC,CASSPGESEQYF